Included here is one TCR beta chain sequence, with context. Only a few counts were recorded for this clonotype. What this receptor recognizes is not known. No qualities accompany the bases; no much larger clone lies one base away. The data were produced on an Illumina NovaSeq 6000. TCRalpha and TCRbeta cDNA libraries were constructed by 5'RACE with constant-segment primers, with sample barcodes and unique molecular identifiers being introduced. Trizol reagent was used to extract RNA from every sample. Libraries were amplified in two PCR steps, with a second sample barcode and Illumina TruSeq adapters added in the second step. Libraries were sequenced on an Illumina NovaSeq with 2 x 150 bp paired-end reads. The authors' analysis ran thus. Reads were demultiplexed and collapsed into UMI-guided consensus sequences with migec v1.2.7. With mixcr v2.1.11, UMI consensuses were aligned to TRA and TRB V and J templates and assembled into clonotypes. Expanded or contracted clonotypes were those called significant by both edgeR and NoisET, with noise models trained on biological replicates. For edgeR calls, the thresholds were a false discovery rate-adjusted p below 0.01 and a log2 fold-change of 1. As an exploratory analysis of dynamics, max-normalized trajectories of the 1000 most abundant clonotypes were examined by PCA with hierarchical clustering. The CD4 or CD8 phenotype of responding clones was assigned using the separately sequenced CD4+ and CD8+ repertoires. TCRdb applied fastp at Q25 and MiXCR to the public reads, then kept only in-frame beta chains. Each record represents a unique CDR3 protein, reported with the most common genes and DNA among its rows. What appears here as the V and J calls and clone size reflects TCRdb's work, not the paper's. The sample contains approximately 180,000 distinct CDR3 sequences, around 15% of them found a single time. Clones ranked in the top ten supply roughly 1.9% of the sample.

The data originate from a study of T-cell memory formation after mild COVID-19 (TCRdb year 2021). With regard to the full study: TCR sequence clusters from the two donors were found to be largely donor specific. Longitudinal TCRalpha and TCRbeta repertoire sequencing tracked T-cell clones expanding and contracting after mild COVID-19 in a couple of donors. Two young, previously healthy adult volunteers made up the cohort, one male and one female.

Ficoll-Paque density gradient centrifugation was used to isolate PBMCs. What the authors observed across the whole study: Clones contracting from day 15 to 85 had balanced CD4/CD8 phenotypes, while a second wave expanding from day 15 to 37 was biased towards CD4+. The second-wave clones that peaked on day 37 were not confirmed to be SARS-CoV-2 specific. Contracting CD4+ clones appeared mostly in the CM and EM memory subsets, whereas CD8+ clones were enriched in EMRA. Some responding clones were found in pre-infection memory, which suggests that pre-existing cross-reactive memory T cells took part in the SARS-CoV-2 response. The study covered only two mild cases, and larger cohorts including severe cases with pre-infection samples were considered necessary.

Sequencing was performed on PBMCs or a T cell subset sorted from them (not recorded which). This receptor was obtained from an adult woman who had mild COVID-19 (a few samples of this study predate the infection). The sample titles of this study are shuffled in the database, so cell type and time point are left out; the donor was told from shared clones.

The nucleotide sequence is TGTGCCACCAGCAGACCCCCGGGCCTGGGGGATACGCAGTATTTT. This encodes CATSRPPGLGDTQYF. Here the chain combines TRBV15 and TRBJ2-3, with no confident D gene call. For CDR1 and CDR2, the germline V gene (reference sequence) lists LNHNV and YYDKDF. CDR3 length: 15 amino acids, cysteine to phenylalanine. The only DNA kept is the CDR3, 45 bases in frame from the first base. Deletion took 2 bases off V and 6 bases off J, with a span of 15 bases between the germline ends.